The clone carrying this T cell receptor beta chain came up a few times. The antigen remains undetermined. The CDR3 is 12 amino acids. Trimming stripped 5 bases from V and 8 bases from J, with 12 bases between. Germline CDR1 is SEHNR and CDR2 is FQNEAQ (reference sequence). This sample stems from a study of T-cell memory formation after mild COVID-19. Notes on the study in general: The second-wave clones peaking on day 37 were not confirmed as SARS-CoV-2-specific.

TCRdb re-called the 5' RACE reads with MiXCR, one entry per CDR3 protein. The sample yields under 650,000 distinct CDR3 sequences, roughly 18% seen once. V gene TRBV7-9 combines with J gene TRBJ1-2; D is perhaps TRBD1 (5 bases). This receptor was taken from an adult woman who had mild COVID-19 (a few samples of this study predate the infection). Cell type and time point are not known. The sequenced material came from PBMCs or a T cell subset sorted from them (not recorded which). CDR3 sequence reads: CASSPSGSGYTF. CDR3 nucleotides: TGTGCCAGCAGCCCTTCAGGGTCGGGCTACACCTTC.